These 3 T cell receptor beta chains were sequenced from one sample in a study of T cell clonotyping in hematopoietic cell transplantation. Sequencing was performed with immunoSEQ multiplex PCR; in TCRdb, only in-frame clones are kept and a portion is missing. The data show roughly 13,000 clones, around 90% seen once. Sequenced sample: peripheral blood mononuclear cells. All receptors derive from a man aged 25 to 40 in good health. Some clones in this sample may be carry-over from other donors' samples.

The chain uses TRBV6-5 and TRBJ2-2; 7 bases are shared with TRBD1. V was clipped by 8 bases and J by 3 bases; unmatched bases: 6. The CDR3 has 14 amino acids. Looked up from germline, CDR1 is MNHEY and CDR2 is SVGAGI. The CDR3 sequence is CASRGGMDTGELFF. CDR3 nucleotides: TGTGCCAGCCGAGGGGGCATGGACACCGGGGAGCTGTTTTTT.

This chain connects TRBV2 to TRBJ2-7, with a possible D match to TRBD2 (5 bases). CDR3 length equals 15 residues. The V and J ends lost 3 bases and 4 bases respectively, with 16 bases between them. Germline CDR1 reads SNHLY; CDR2 reads FYNNEI. The CDR3 DNA sequence: TGTGCCAGCAGTGATCCCCGGGGTGGGCCTTACGAGCAGTACTTC. Amino acid sequence: CASSDPRGGPYEQYF. Filled out from reference TRBV2 and TRBJ2-7, the complete variable domain reads EPEVTQTPSHQVTQMGQEVILRCVPISNHLYFYWYRQILGQKVEFLVSFYNNEISEKSEIFDDQFSVERPDGSNFTLKIRSTKLEDSAMYFCASSDPRGGPYEQYFGPGTRLTVT.

V gene TRBV11-1 combines with J gene TRBJ2-7, with 11 positions matching TRBD2. CDR1 and CDR2 (germline): SGHAT, FQDESV (reference sequence). CDR3 length: 14 residues. The V segment lost 4 bases and the J segment 3 bases; nucleotides outside the gene matches: 2. CDR3 protein: CASSWTSGYYEQYF. As DNA, the CDR3 is TGTGCCAGCAGCTGGACTAGCGGGTACTACGAGCAGTACTTC.